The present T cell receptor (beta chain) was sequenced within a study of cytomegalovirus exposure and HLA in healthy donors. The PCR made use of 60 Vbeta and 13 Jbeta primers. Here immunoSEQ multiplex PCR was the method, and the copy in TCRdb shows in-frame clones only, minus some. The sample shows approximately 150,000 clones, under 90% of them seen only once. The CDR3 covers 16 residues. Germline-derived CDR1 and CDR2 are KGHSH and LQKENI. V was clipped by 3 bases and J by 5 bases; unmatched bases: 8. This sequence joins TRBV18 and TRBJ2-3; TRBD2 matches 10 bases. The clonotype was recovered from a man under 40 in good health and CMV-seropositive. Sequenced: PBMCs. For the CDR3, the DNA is TGTGCCAGCTCACCCCTAGCGGGAGTTCGTATAGATACGCAGTATTTT. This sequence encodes CASSPLAGVRIDTQYF. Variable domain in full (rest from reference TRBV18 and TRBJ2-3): NAGVMQNPRHLVRRRGQEARLRCSPMKGHSHVYWYRQLPEEGLKFMVYLQKENIIDESGMPKERFSAEFPKEGPSILRIQQVVRGDSAAYFCASSPLAGVRIDTQYFGPGTRLTVL.